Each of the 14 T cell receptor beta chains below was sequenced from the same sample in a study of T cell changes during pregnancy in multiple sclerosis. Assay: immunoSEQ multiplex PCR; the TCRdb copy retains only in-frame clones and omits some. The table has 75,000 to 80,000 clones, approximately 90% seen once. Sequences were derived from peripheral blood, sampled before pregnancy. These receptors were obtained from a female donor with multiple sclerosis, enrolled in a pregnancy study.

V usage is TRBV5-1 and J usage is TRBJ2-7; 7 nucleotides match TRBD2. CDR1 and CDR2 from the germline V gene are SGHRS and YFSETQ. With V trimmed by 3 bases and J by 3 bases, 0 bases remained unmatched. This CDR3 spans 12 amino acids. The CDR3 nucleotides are TGCGCCAGCAGCTCTAGCGGCTACGAGCAGTACTTC. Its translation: CASSSSGYEQYF. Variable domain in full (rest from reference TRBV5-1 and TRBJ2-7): KAGVTQTPRYLIKTRGQQVTLSCSPISGHRSVSWYQQTPGQGLQFLFEYFSETQRNKGNFPGRFSGRQFSNSRSEMNVSTLELGDSALYLCASSSSGYEQYFGPGTRLTVT.

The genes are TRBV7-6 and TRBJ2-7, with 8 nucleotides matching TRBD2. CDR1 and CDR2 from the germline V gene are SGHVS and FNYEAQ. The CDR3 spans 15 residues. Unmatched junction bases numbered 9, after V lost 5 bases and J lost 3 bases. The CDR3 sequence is CASSPGGQGVYEQYF. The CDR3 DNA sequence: TGTGCCAGCAGCCCGGGGGGGCAGGGAGTCTACGAGCAGTACTTC.

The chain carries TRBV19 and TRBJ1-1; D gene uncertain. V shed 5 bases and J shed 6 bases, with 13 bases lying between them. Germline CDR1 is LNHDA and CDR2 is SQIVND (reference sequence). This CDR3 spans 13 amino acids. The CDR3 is CASSRTEYAEAFF. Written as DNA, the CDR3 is TGTGCCAGTAGTCGCACGGAGTACGCTGAAGCTTTCTTT.

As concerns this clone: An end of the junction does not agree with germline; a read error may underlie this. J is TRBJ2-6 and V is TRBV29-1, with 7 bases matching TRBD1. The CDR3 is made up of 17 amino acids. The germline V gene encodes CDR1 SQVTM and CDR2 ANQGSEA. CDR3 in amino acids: CSVEGQAAWGGANVLTF. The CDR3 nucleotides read TGCAGCGTCGAAGGACAGGCGGCTTGGGGAGGGGCCAACGTCCTGACTTTC.

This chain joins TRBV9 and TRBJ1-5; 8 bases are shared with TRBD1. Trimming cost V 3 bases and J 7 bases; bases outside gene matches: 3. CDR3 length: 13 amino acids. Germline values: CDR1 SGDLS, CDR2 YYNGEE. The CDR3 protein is CASSATGEQPQHF. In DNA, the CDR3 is TGTGCCAGCAGCGCGACAGGGGAACAGCCCCAGCATTTT. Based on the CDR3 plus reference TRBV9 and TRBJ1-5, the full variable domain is DSGVTQTPKHLITATGQRVTLRCSPRSGDLSVYWYQQSLDQGLQFLIQYYNGEERAKGNILERFSAQQFPDLHSELNLSSLELGDSALYFCASSATGEQPQHFGDGTRLSIL.

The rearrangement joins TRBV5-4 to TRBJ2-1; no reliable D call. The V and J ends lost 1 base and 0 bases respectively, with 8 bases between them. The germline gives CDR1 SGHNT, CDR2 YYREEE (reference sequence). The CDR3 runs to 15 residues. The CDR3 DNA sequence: TGTGCCAGCAGCTTGTACCGCAGCTCCTACAATGAGCAGTTCTTC. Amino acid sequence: CASSLYRSSYNEQFF.

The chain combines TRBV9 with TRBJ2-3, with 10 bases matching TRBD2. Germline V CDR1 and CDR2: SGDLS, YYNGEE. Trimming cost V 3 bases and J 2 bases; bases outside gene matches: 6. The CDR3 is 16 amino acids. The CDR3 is CASSGQRGGLTDTQYF. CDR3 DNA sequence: TGTGCCAGCAGCGGTCAGCGGGGGGGCCTCACAGATACGCAGTATTTT.

The CDR3 protein is CASSRRAGDNYGYTF. CDR3 bases: TGCGCCAGCAGTCGCAGGGCGGGGGATAACTATGGCTACACCTTC. The chain joins TRBV5-1 to TRBJ1-2; possible D gene TRBD1, 5 bases. The V end was cut by 5 bases, the J end by 1 base, with 15 bases between. There are 15 residues in the CDR3. Germline values: CDR1 SGHRS, CDR2 YFSETQ.

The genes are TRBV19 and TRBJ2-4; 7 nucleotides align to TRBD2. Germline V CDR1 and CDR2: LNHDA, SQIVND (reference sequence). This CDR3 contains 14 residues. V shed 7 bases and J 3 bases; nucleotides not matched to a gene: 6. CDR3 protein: CASMGGVRKNIQYF. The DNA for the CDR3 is TGTGCCAGTATGGGAGGGGTCCGCAAAAACATTCAGTACTTC.

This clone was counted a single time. The CDR3, as DNA: TGCGCCAGCAGCGAAACATTGACAGGGGGAAATGAGCAGTTCTTC. Translated: CASSETLTGGNEQFF. This chain joins TRBV4-3 and TRBJ2-1; 9 positions agree with TRBD1. The V segment lost 5 bases and the J segment 7 bases; nucleotides outside the gene matches: 9. The CDR3 loop spans 15 amino acids. Looked up from germline, CDR1 is LGHNA and CDR2 is YSLEER.

Written as DNA, the CDR3 is TGCGCCAGCAGCCCCAGAGATGGGGCCAGTGAAAAACTGTTTTTT. This sequence encodes CASSPRDGASEKLFF. This chain links TRBV5-1 with TRBJ1-4; maybe TRBD1 (5 bases). The CDR3 is 15 amino acids. Looked up from germline, CDR1 is SGHRS and CDR2 is YFSETQ. The germline V and J ends were trimmed by 4 bases and 7 bases, with 17 bases remaining between them.

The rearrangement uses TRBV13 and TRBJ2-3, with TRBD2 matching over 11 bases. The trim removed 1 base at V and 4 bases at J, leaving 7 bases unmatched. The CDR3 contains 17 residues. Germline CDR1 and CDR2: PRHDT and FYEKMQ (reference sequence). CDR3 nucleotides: TGTGCCAGCAGCTTAGCTCCTAGCGGGGGGCCCTCAGATACGCAGTATTTT. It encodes CASSLAPSGGPSDTQYF.

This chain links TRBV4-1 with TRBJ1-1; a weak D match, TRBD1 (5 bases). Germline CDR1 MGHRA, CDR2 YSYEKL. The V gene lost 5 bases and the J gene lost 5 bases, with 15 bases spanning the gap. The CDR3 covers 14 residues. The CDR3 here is CASSARDLRTEAFF. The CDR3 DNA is TGCGCCAGCAGCGCTAGGGACTTGAGGACTGAAGCTTTCTTT.

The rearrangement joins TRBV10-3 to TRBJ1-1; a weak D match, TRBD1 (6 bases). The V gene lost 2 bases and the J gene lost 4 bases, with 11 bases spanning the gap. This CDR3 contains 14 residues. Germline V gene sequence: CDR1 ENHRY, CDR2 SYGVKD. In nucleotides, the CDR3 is TGTGCCATCAGTGAGAACAGGGAGGGCACTGAAGCTTTCTTT. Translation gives CAISENREGTEAFF.